This T cell receptor (beta chain) emerged from a study of blood T cell repertoires in COVID-19. Study background: PBMCs, B-cell-depleted T cells, or T cells provided the cDNA or gDNA that made up the material.

This clone appeared once. Sequencing used immunoSEQ multiplex PCR; TCRdb keeps in-frame clones, though not all of them. Of roughly 150,000 clones in the sample, 85% to 90% were seen once. Trimming took 5 bases from V and 1 from J; bases not matched to a gene: 3. Germline CDR1 reads SGHTA; CDR2 reads FQGNSA. This CDR3 region has 14 residues. Patients at the Seattle site were enrolled during active infection and followed longitudinally. The chain recombines TRBV7-2 with TRBJ2-3; 7 positions agree with TRBD1. The sequencing sample was made of peripheral blood. This TCR derives from a woman aged 80 or over with COVID-19, enrolled during active disease. CDR3 bases: TGTGCCAGCAGCCATGACAGGGGCACAGATACGCAGTATTTT. As protein: CASSHDRGTDTQYF.